These 31 T cell receptor beta chains share one sample of origin, sequenced in a study of shared clonotypes between healthy human individuals. Repertoires were generated with immunoSEQ multiplex PCR, while TCRdb's copy carries only in-frame clones and drops some. The sample yields 950,000 to 1,100,000 clones, 70% to 80% seen once. Input material: memory CD4+ T cells from PBMCs. Subset in this sample: CD45RA-negative fraction. These receptors all come from a man aged 18 to 30 in good health. Some clones in this sample may be carry-over from other donors' samples.

The chain carries TRBV15 and TRBJ1-1; 10 bases are shared with TRBD1. Germline V gene sequence: CDR1 LNHNV, CDR2 YYDKDF (reference sequence). The CDR3 is 14 residues long. V shed 8 bases and J 5 bases; nucleotides not matched to a gene: 8. CDR3 coding DNA: TGTGCCACCGTACGGGACAGGGGAATTACTGAAGCTTTCTTT. Translation gives CATVRDRGITEAFF.

The chain links TRBV15 to TRBJ2-1, with 7 bases matching TRBD1. After removal of 3 bases from V and 0 bases from J, the junction contained 5 bases not matched to a gene. This CDR3 has 16 residues. Germline V gene data show CDR1 as LNHNV and CDR2 as YYDKDF (reference sequence). The CDR3 loop is CATSSLDRVSYNEQFF. Here the CDR3 DNA reads TGTGCCACCAGCAGCCTCGACAGGGTCTCCTACAATGAGCAGTTCTTC.

The chain has TRBV9 and TRBJ1-4, with D unclear. The V gene's germline CDR1 is SGDLS and CDR2 YYNGEE. Trimming left V 2 bases short and J 3 bases short, with 11 bases between. There are 15 residues in the CDR3. The CDR3: CASSVTDIANEKLFF. CDR3 in DNA: TGTGCCAGCAGCGTCACGGATATTGCTAATGAAAAACTGTTTTTT.

The V call is TRBV10-3, the J call TRBJ2-7, with D perhaps being TRBD1 or TRBD2 (5 bases each). CDR1 is ENHRY, CDR2 SYGVKD, per germline. The CDR3 has 16 residues. V gave up 4 bases and J gave up 1 base, with 17 bases separating them. The CDR3 region has the DNA TGTGCCATCAGTGCCATAGACCGGGACGCTTCCTACGAGCAGTACTTC. Its protein product is CAISAIDRDASYEQYF.

This clone turned up a few times. Different DNA sequences within this sample yield the same CDR3. V is TRBV28 and J is TRBJ1-2; weak D call: TRBD1 (5 bases). The germline V gene encodes CDR1 MDHEN and CDR2 SYDVKM. The CDR3 has 17 residues. The V and J ends lost 4 bases and 7 bases respectively, with 25 bases between them. CDR3 region: CASSSPRGAGLRGGYTF. CDR3 nucleotides: TGTGCCAGCAGTTCCCCTCGGGGCGCGGGTCTTAGAGGTGGCTACACCTTC.

In regard to this clone: The identical CDR3 is also encoded by other nucleotide sequences in the sample. CDR3 protein: CASSHGQGRETQYF. The CDR3 DNA reads TGTGCCAGCAGCCACGGACAGGGGCGAGAGACCCAGTACTTC. The chain is built from TRBV4-2 and TRBJ2-5; 9 positions agree with TRBD1. The trim removed 3 bases at V and 4 bases at J, leaving 3 bases unmatched. CDR1 LGHNA and CDR2 YNFKEQ come from the germline V gene. CDR3 length equals 14 residues.

To note about this clone: This may be a read error: a much more frequent sequence differs by one nucleotide. The V gene is TRBV2, the J gene TRBJ1-2; D is perhaps TRBD1 (5 bases). The CDR3 extends over 13 amino acids. Trimming took off 6 bases at V and 3 bases at J, with 11 bases between the two ends. Germline CDR1 and CDR2: SNHLY and FYNNEI. The CDR3 coding sequence is TGTGCCAGCAGCTACGGGACGGACTATGGCTACACCTTC. Residues: CASSYGTDYGYTF.

The chain combines TRBV6-5 with TRBJ2-2; a possible D gene is TRBD1 (5 bases). The CDR3 consists of 16 residues. Germline CDR1 is MNHEY and CDR2 is SVGAGI. V was shortened by 0 bases and J by 2 bases, with 10 bases between the two germline ends. CDR3 nucleotides: TGTGCCAGCAGTTACTCAGTCAGGGCTAACACCGGGGAGCTGTTTTTT. This gives the protein CASSYSVRANTGELFF.

This chain joins TRBV27 and TRBJ1-1, with D unclear. The CDR3 spans 14 residues. Germline assignment: CDR1 MNHEY and CDR2 SMNVEV (reference sequence). Deletions cut 3 bases from V and 2 bases from J, with 10 bases between. The CDR3 nucleotides read TGTGCCAGCAGTTTTAGTCAGATAAACACTGAAGCTTTCTTT. Its translation is CASSFSQINTEAFF.

This clone showed up just once. The CDR3 nucleotides are TGTGCCAGCAGTGACCCGGGGGGGGGCTACGAGCAGTACTTC. Its translation: CASSDPGGGYEQYF. The chain links TRBV2 to TRBJ2-7; 8 bases match TRBD2. The V gene end was trimmed by 3 bases and the J gene end by 3 bases; junction bases not matched to a gene: 4. The V gene's germline CDR1 is SNHLY and CDR2 FYNNEI. The CDR3 covers 14 residues.

This clone was picked up a small number of times. The CDR3 coding sequence is TGTGCCAGCAGTGAAGGGCGTGACACTGAAGCTTTCTTT. Its protein product is CASSEGRDTEAFF. The chain combines TRBV2 with TRBJ1-1; D unresolved. Looked up from germline, CDR1 is SNHLY and CDR2 is FYNNEI. The CDR3 runs to 13 residues. Trimming stripped 1 base from V and 3 bases from J, with 6 bases between.

This clone has just one count. The chain links TRBV4-2 to TRBJ2-1, with 10 bases fitting TRBD2. Germline V gene sequence: CDR1 LGHNA, CDR2 YNFKEQ. This CDR3 comprises 16 residues. Trimming at V came to 4 bases and at J to 6 bases, leaving 9 bases not matched to a gene. The CDR3 DNA sequence: TGTGCCAGCAGCCCACCTGGGGCTAGCGGGAGCAATGAGCAGTTCTTC. This translates into CASSPPGASGSNEQFF.

This clone showed up just a few times. This chain joins TRBV7-9 and TRBJ2-1; D gene unclear. V dropped 2 bases and J dropped 6 bases, with 17 bases sitting between them. Germline lookup yields CDR1 SEHNR and CDR2 FQNEAQ (reference sequence). This CDR3 spans 16 amino acids. The CDR3 here is CASSLLRPSFVNEQFF. As DNA, the CDR3 is TGTGCCAGCAGCTTACTTCGACCGTCCTTCGTCAATGAGCAGTTCTTC.

This clone was picked up one time. The chain carries TRBV29-1 and TRBJ1-1, with D uncertain. The CDR3 runs 12 residues. V dropped 4 bases and J dropped 4 bases, with 10 bases sitting between them. In germline, CDR1 is SQVTM, CDR2 ANQGSEA. CDR3 nucleotide sequence: TGCAGCGTTGGGGAGGCAGGCACTGAAGCTTTCTTT. Translating gives CSVGEAGTEAFF.

The genes are TRBV13 and TRBJ1-5, with D perhaps matching TRBD1 (5 bases). CDR3 size: 14 residues. With 5 bases removed from V and 9 bases from J, the gap between germline ends came to 17 bases. Germline V lookup: CDR1 PRHDT, CDR2 FYEKMQ (reference sequence). For the CDR3, the DNA is TGTGCCAGCAGCCAAGGGTCCAGGGAGGTGCCCCAGCATTTT. This sequence encodes CASSQGSREVPQHF.

This clone was detected once. V is TRBV6-1 and J is TRBJ2-1; 9 bases fit TRBD2. J gave up 8 bases and V 5 bases, and 10 bases lay outside the gene matches. CDR1 is MNHNS and CDR2 is SASEGT in the germline V gene. This CDR3 region has 15 residues. CDR3 amino acids: CASSKGKAGGDEQFF. CDR3 bases: TGTGCCAGCAGTAAAGGTAAAGCGGGAGGCGATGAGCAGTTCTTC.

In the case of this clone: Given a much more abundant clone one base away, this may be a read error. The chain uses TRBV5-8 and TRBJ2-7; the D is unclear. Germline assignment: CDR1 SGHTS and CDR2 YDEGEE. The CDR3 spans 12 residues. Trimming shortened V by 4 bases and J by 0 bases, and 5 bases separated the two germline ends. The CDR3 DNA reads as TGTGCCAGCAGCCTTTCCTCCTACGAGCAGTACTTC. Protein: CASSLSSYEQYF. The full variable domain, with the rest looked up from reference TRBV5-8 and TRBJ2-7, is EAGVTQSPTHLIKTRGQQATLRCSPISGHTSVYWYQQALGLGLQFLLWYDEGEERNRGNFPPRFSGRQFPNYSSELNVNALELEDSALYLCASSLSSYEQYFGPGTRLTVT.

CDR3 in amino acids: CASSSPPLPQPQHF. CDR3 DNA sequence: TGTGCCAGCAGTTCACCCCCCTTGCCCCAGCCCCAGCATTTT. The V call is TRBV28, the J call TRBJ1-5; D remains unclear. The CDR3 has 14 amino acids. The germline gives CDR1 MDHEN, CDR2 SYDVKM. The V and J ends lost 4 bases and 7 bases respectively, with 14 bases between them.

The chain is built from TRBV4-1 and TRBJ2-2; possibly TRBD1 for D (6 bases). V was shortened by 5 bases and J by 3 bases, with 13 bases between the two germline ends. The CDR3 is 15 residues long. Looked up from germline, CDR1 is MGHRA and CDR2 is YSYEKL. The CDR3 region is CASSNRVLDTGELFF. CDR3 sequence (DNA): TGCGCCAGCAGCAACAGGGTACTCGACACCGGGGAGCTGTTTTTT.

This chain links TRBV7-3 with TRBJ2-1; 9 nucleotides match TRBD2. In germline, CDR1 is SGHTA, CDR2 FQGTGA. This CDR3 comprises 15 residues. The V segment lost 2 bases and the J segment 3 bases; nucleotides outside the gene matches: 2. The CDR3 DNA sequence: TGTGCCAGCAGCTTACAACTAGCGGGCTACAATGAGCAGTTCTTC. Protein sequence: CASSLQLAGYNEQFF. The full variable domain, with the rest looked up from reference TRBV7-3 and TRBJ2-1, is GAGVSQTPSNKVTEKGKYVELRCDPISGHTALYWYRQSLGQGPEFLIYFQGTGAADDSGLPNDRFFAVRPEGSVSTLKIQRTERGDSAVYLCASSLQLAGYNEQFFGPGTRLTVL.

The chain couples TRBV5-1 to TRBJ2-2, with TRBD2 identical over 14 bases. The germline CDR1 and CDR2 sequences are SGHRS and YFSETQ. The ends lost 4 bases at V and 6 bases at J; junction bases unmatched: 5. This CDR3 region has 16 residues. The CDR3 nucleotides are TGCGCCAGCAGCCCGGGGACTAGCGGGAGTCCCGGGGAGCTGTTTTTT. Protein product: CASSPGTSGSPGELFF.

V is TRBV19 and J is TRBJ2-1; 10 bases are a match to TRBD2. This CDR3 contains 15 residues. Germline V lookup: CDR1 LNHDA, CDR2 SQIVND (reference sequence). V lost 10 bases to trimming and J lost 3 bases; unmatched junction nucleotides: 9. As DNA, the CDR3 is TGTGCCACCCGGAAAACTAGCGGGGACTACAATGAGCAGTTCTTC. Protein sequence: CATRKTSGDYNEQFF.

This clone came up a few times. The rearrangement joins TRBV9 to TRBJ1-2; D is perhaps TRBD1 (6 bases). V was shortened by 3 bases and J by 5 bases, with 20 bases between the two germline ends. The CDR3 totals 16 residues. Looked up from germline, CDR1 is SGDLS and CDR2 is YYNGEE. The CDR3 sequence is CASSAIREGGGYGYTF. CDR3 in DNA: TGTGCCAGCAGCGCAATTCGAGAAGGGGGTGGTTATGGCTACACCTTC. The whole variable domain, filled in from reference TRBV9 and TRBJ1-2, reads DSGVTQTPKHLITATGQRVTLRCSPRSGDLSVYWYQQSLDQGLQFLIQYYNGEERAKGNILERFSAQQFPDLHSELNLSSLELGDSALYFCASSAIREGGGYGYTFGSGTRLTVV.

The genes are TRBV2 and TRBJ1-1; D remains ambiguous. The germline V gene has CDR1 SNHLY and CDR2 FYNNEI. Trimming took 6 bases from V and 2 from J, leaving 7 bases between them. The CDR3 is 12 residues long. CDR3 nucleotide sequence: TGTGCCAGCAGGCCCGAAAACACTGAAGCTTTCTTT. It specifies CASRPENTEAFF.

The V gene is TRBV7-8, the J gene TRBJ2-3, with D unclear. V lost 0 bases and J 8 bases, leaving 6 bases between the germline ends. This CDR3 region has 12 residues. Germline CDR1 SGHVS, CDR2 FQNEAQ. The CDR3 region has the DNA TGTGCCAGCAGCTTAGCTGTGGCTACGCAGTATTTT. It encodes CASSLAVATQYF. The whole variable domain, remainder taken from reference TRBV7-8 and TRBJ2-3, is GAGVSQSPRYKVAKRGQDVALRCDPISGHVSLFWYQQALGQGPEFLTYFQNEAQLDKSGLPSDRFFAERPEGSVSTLKIQRTQQEDSAVYLCASSLAVATQYFGPGTRLTVL.

This clone has only a few counts. The rearrangement links TRBV30 to TRBJ1-5; D uncertain. The germline V gene encodes CDR1 GTSNPN and CDR2 SVGIG (reference sequence). With 3 bases removed from V and 5 bases from J, the gap between germline ends came to 20 bases. The CDR3 has 16 residues. CDR3 protein: CAWSLPGSRAYQPQHF. As DNA, the CDR3 is TGTGCCTGGAGCCTTCCGGGTAGCCGAGCCTATCAGCCCCAGCATTTT.

This clone was detected only once. V is TRBV6-5 and J is TRBJ2-2; D is perhaps TRBD1 or TRBD2 (5 bases each). From germline, CDR1 is MNHEY and CDR2 SVGAGI. Trimming cost V 6 bases and J 5 bases, with 13 bases left between them. There are 14 residues in the CDR3. The CDR3 spells CASSPSWGTGELFF. For the CDR3, the DNA is TGTGCCAGCAGCCCCTCATGGGGGACCGGGGAGCTGTTTTTT.

The J gene is TRBJ2-7, the V gene TRBV5-6; 9 nucleotides match TRBD2. Germline assignment: CDR1 SGHDT and CDR2 YYEEEE. The CDR3 length is 15 residues. The V gene end was trimmed by 4 bases and the J gene end by 3 bases; junction bases not matched to a gene: 8. The CDR3 loop is CASSLGSSGGYEQYF. DNA for the CDR3: TGTGCCAGCAGCCTGGGCAGTAGCGGGGGCTACGAGCAGTACTTC.

This clone was observed at least ten times. The chain couples TRBV14 to TRBJ2-5; 10 bases map to TRBD1. CDR1 and CDR2 from the germline V gene are SGHDN and FVKESK. The CDR3 is made up of 16 amino acids. J gave up 5 bases and V 1 base, and 7 bases lay outside the gene matches. Here the CDR3 DNA reads TGTGCCAGCAGCCAAGCAGGGACAGGGGTTCGGGAGACCCAGTACTTC. This codes for CASSQAGTGVRETQYF.

The CDR3 is CASSSGPQEQFF. The CDR3 coding sequence is TGTGCCAGCAGCTCAGGACCCCAGGAGCAGTTCTTC. The rearrangement uses TRBV7-3 and TRBJ2-1, with D uncertain. Trimming removed 4 bases at V and 10 bases at J, with 11 bases between. CDR3 size: 12 residues. From germline, CDR1 is SGHTA and CDR2 FQGTGA.

This clone has at least ten counts. V is TRBV9 and J is TRBJ1-1; D unclear. CDR1 is SGDLS, CDR2 YYNGEE, per germline. The germline V and J ends were trimmed by 0 bases and 4 bases, with 10 bases remaining between them. The CDR3 consists of 14 residues. The CDR3 sequence: CASSVVAHPTEAFF. In DNA form, the CDR3 reads TGTGCCAGCAGCGTAGTAGCGCACCCCACTGAAGCTTTCTTT.